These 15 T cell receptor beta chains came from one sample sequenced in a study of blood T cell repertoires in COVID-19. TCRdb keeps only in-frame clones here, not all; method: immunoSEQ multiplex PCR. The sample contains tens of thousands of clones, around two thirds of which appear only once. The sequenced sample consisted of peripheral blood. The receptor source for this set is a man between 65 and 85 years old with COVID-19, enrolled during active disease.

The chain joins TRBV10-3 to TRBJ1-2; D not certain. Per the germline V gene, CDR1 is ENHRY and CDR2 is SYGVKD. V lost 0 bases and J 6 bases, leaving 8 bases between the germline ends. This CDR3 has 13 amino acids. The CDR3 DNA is TGTGCCATCAGTGAGTCGAGCGGGAATGGCTACACCTTC. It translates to CAISESSGNGYTF.

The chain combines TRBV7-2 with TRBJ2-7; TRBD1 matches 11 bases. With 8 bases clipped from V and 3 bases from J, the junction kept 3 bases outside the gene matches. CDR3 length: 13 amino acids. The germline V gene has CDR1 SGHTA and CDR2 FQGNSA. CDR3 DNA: TGTGCCAGCGGGGGACAGGGGGGCTACGAGCAGTACTTC. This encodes CASGGQGGYEQYF.

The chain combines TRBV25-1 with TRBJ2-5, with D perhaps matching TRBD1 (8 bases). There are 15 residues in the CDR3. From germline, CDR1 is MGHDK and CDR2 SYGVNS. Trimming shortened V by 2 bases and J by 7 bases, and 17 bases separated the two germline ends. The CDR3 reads CASSEQGAGEGTQYF. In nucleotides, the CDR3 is TGTGCCAGCAGTGAACAGGGGGCGGGAGAGGGGACCCAGTACTTC.

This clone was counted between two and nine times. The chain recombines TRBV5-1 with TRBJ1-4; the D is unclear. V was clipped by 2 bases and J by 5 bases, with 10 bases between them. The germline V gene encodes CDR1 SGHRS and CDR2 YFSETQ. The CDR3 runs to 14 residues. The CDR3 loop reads CASSFGISNEKLFF. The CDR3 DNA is TGCGCCAGCAGCTTCGGGATCTCAAATGAAAAACTGTTTTTT.

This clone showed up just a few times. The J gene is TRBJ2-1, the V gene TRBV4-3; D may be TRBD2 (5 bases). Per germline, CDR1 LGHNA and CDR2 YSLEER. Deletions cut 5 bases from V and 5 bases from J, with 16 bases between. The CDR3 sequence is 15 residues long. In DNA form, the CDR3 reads TGCGCCAGCAGCTTCGTCGGGGAGTCCGACAATGAGCAGTTCTTC. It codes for CASSFVGESDNEQFF.

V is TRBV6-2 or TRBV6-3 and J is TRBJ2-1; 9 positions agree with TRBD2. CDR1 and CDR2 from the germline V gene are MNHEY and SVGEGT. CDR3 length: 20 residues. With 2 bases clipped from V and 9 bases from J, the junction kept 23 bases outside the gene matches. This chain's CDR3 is CASSYLRSGRTSGPWGEQFF. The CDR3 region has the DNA TGTGCCAGCAGTTACCTCCGGAGCGGGAGGACTTCAGGGCCATGGGGTGAGCAGTTCTTC.

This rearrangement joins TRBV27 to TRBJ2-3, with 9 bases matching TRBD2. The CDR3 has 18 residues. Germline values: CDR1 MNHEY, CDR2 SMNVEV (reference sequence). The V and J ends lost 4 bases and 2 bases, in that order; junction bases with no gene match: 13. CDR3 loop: CASSSGGRARLNTDTQYF. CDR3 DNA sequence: TGTGCCAGCAGTTCGGGCGGGAGGGCCCGACTTAACACAGATACGCAGTATTTT.

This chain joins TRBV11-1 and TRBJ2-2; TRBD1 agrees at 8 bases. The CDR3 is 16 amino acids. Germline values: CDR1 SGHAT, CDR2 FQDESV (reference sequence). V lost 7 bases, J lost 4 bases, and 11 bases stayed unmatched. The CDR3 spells CASNPSPDRATGELFF. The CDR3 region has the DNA TGTGCCAGCAACCCTTCCCCGGACAGGGCCACCGGGGAGCTGTTTTTT. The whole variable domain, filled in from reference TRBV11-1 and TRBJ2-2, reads EAEVAQSPRYKITEKSQAVAFWCDPISGHATLYWYRQILGQGPELLVQFQDESVVDDSQLPKDRFSAERLKGVDSTLKIQPAELGDSAMYLCASNPSPDRATGELFFGEGSRLTVL.

CDR3 residues: CASSYSRGASNQPQHF. As DNA, the CDR3 is TGTGCCAGCAGTTACTCAAGGGGCGCGAGCAATCAGCCCCAGCATTTT. J is TRBJ1-5 and V is TRBV6-2 or TRBV6-3, with a possible D match to TRBD1 (5 bases). CDR1 and CDR2 from the germline V gene are MNHEY and SVGEGT. V was shortened by 0 bases and J by 1 base, with 10 bases between the two germline ends. CDR3 length: 16 amino acids.

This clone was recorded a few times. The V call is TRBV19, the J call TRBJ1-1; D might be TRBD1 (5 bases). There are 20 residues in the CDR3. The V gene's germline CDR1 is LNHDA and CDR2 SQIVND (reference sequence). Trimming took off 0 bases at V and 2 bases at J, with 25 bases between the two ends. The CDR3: CASSIDRSGDPSIRNTEAFF. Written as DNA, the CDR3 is TGTGCCAGTAGTATAGATAGGAGCGGGGACCCGTCTATACGCAACACTGAAGCTTTCTTT. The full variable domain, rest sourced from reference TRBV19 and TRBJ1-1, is DGGITQSPKYLFRKEGQNVTLSCEQNLNHDAMYWYRQDPGQGLRLIYYSQIVNDFQKGDIAEGYSVSREKKESFPLTVTSAQKNPTAFYLCASSIDRSGDPSIRNTEAFFGQGTRLTVV.

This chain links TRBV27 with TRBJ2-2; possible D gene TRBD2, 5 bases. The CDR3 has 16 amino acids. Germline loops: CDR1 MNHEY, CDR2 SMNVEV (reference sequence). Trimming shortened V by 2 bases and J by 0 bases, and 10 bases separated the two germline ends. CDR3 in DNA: TGTGCCAGCAGTTTAATAGCGTTCGCGAACACCGGGGAGCTGTTTTTT. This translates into CASSLIAFANTGELFF.

The CDR3 bases are TGTGCCACCAGCAGAGGTGACAGTAACTATGGCTACACCTTC. The encoded protein is CATSRGDSNYGYTF. The chain uses TRBV15 and TRBJ1-2; the D gene is possibly TRBD1 (5 bases). Germline V gives CDR1 LNHNV, CDR2 YYDKDF (reference sequence). V was trimmed by 1 base and J by 1 base, leaving 7 bases between them. This CDR3 has 14 residues.

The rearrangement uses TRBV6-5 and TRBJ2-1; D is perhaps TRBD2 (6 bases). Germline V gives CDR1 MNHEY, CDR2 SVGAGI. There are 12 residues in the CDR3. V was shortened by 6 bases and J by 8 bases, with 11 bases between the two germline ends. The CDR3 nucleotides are TGTGCCAGCAGCCCACTAGCATATGAGCAGTTCTTC. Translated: CASSPLAYEQFF.

The CDR3 coding sequence is TGTGCCAGCAGTTACCTCGCCGGACTAGCGGGAGTGCCATACAATGAGCAGTTCTTC. It codes for CASSYLAGLAGVPYNEQFF. This chain uses TRBV6-2 or TRBV6-3 with TRBJ2-1; the match to TRBD2 covers 13 bases. The CDR3 is 19 amino acids. V was clipped by 2 bases and J by 4 bases; unmatched bases: 11. CDR1 and CDR2 (germline): MNHEY, SVGEGT.

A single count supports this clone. In nucleotides, the CDR3 is TGTGCCATCAGTGGGGGGGTCCGGAATCAGCCCCAGCATTTT. The encoded protein is CAISGGVRNQPQHF. V usage is TRBV10-3 and J usage is TRBJ1-5; possibly TRBD1 for D (5 bases). This CDR3 has 14 amino acids. V was cut by 4 bases and J by 4 bases, with 11 bases left in between. CDR1 and CDR2 from the germline V gene are ENHRY and SYGVKD.